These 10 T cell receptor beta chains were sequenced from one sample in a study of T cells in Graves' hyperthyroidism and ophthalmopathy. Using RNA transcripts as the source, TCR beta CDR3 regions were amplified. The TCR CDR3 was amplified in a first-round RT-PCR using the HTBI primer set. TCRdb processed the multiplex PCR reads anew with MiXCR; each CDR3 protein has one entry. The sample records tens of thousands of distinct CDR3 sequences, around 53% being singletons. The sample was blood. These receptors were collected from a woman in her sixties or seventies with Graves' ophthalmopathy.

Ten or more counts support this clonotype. The CDR3 reads CASSIGTGVIQTQYF. DNA of the CDR3: TGTGCCAGTAGTATCGGGACAGGAGTTATTCAGACCCAGTACTTC. This sequence joins TRBV19 and TRBJ2-5; 8 bases line up with TRBD1. The ends lost 3 bases at V and 6 bases at J; junction bases unmatched: 9. The germline V gene has CDR1 LNHDA and CDR2 SQIVND (reference sequence). This CDR3 is built from 15 residues.

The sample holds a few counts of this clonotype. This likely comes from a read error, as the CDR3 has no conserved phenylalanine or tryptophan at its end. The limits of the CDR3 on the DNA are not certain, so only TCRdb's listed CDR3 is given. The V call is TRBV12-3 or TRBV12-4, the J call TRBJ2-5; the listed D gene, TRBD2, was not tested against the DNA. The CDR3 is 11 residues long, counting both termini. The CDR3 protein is CASSLVAGLAG.

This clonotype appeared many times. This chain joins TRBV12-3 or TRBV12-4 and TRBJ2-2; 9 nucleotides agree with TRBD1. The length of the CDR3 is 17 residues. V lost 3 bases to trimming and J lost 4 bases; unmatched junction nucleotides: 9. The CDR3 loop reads CASSFSGQGFSTGELFF. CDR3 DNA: TGTGCCAGCAGTTTCTCGGGACAGGGTTTTAGCACCGGGGAGCTGTTTTTT.

CDR3 loop: CASRDLAGYQETQYF. CDR3 nucleotides: TGTGCCAGCAGAGACCTAGCGGGGTACCAAGAGACCCAGTACTTC. The chain uses TRBV12-3 or TRBV12-4 and TRBJ2-5, with 9 nucleotides matching TRBD2. This CDR3 has 15 amino acids. V dropped 6 bases and J dropped 0; count of bases not matched to a gene: 5.

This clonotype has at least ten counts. The CDR3 region has the DNA TGTGCCAGCAGTCCGACCACGGACAGGGGACAAGCTTTCTTT. Translated, it gives CASSPTTDRGQAFF. V is TRBV28 and J is TRBJ1-1; the match to TRBD1 covers 9 bases. Trimming took 5 bases from V and 9 from J; bases not matched to a gene: 10. The germline V gene has CDR1 MDHEN and CDR2 SYDVKM. The CDR3 has 14 residues.

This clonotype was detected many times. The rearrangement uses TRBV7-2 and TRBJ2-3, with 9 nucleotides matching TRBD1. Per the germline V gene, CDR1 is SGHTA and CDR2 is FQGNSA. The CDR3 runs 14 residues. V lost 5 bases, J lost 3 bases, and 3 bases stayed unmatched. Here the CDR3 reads CASSPGTGTDTQYF. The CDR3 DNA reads TGTGCCAGCAGCCCGGGGACAGGGACAGATACGCAGTATTTT.

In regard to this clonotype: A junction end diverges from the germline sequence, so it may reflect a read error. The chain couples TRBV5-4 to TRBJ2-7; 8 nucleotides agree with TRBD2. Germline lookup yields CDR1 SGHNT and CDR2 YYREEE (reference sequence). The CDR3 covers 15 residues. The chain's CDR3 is CTSSLRTGGWDELYF. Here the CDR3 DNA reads TGTACCAGCAGCTTGAGGACGGGAGGGTGGGACGAGCTGTACTTC.

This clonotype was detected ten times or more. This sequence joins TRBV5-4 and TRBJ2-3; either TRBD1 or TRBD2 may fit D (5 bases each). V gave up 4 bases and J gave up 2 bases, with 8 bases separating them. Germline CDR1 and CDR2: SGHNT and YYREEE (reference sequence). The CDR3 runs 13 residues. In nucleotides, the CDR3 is TGTGCCAGCAGCATGGGGACCACAGATACGCAGTATTTT. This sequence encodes CASSMGTTDTQYF.

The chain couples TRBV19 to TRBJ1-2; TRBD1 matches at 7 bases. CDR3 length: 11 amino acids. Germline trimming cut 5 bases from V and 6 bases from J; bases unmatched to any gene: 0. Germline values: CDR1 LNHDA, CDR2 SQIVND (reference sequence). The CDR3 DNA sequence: TGTGCCAGTAGTCAGGGGGATGGCTACACCTTC. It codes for CASSQGDGYTF.

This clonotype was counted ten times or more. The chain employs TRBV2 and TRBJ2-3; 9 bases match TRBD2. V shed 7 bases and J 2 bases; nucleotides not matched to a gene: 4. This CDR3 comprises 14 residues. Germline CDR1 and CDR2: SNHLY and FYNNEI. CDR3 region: CASTLAGNTDTQYF. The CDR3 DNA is TGTGCCAGCACCCTAGCGGGAAACACAGATACGCAGTATTTT. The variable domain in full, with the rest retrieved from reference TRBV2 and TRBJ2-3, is EPEVTQTPSHQVTQMGQEVILRCVPISNHLYFYWYRQILGQKVEFLVSFYNNEISEKSEIFDDQFSVERPDGSNFTLKIRSTKLEDSAMYFCASTLAGNTDTQYFGPGTRLTVL.